Detailed here is one TCR beta chain. In the original processing: From reference gene primer amplification, estimates of nucleated cell counts were derived. The protocol was immunoSEQ multiplex PCR, while the TCRdb copy is restricted to in-frame clones and leaves out a portion. The V and J calls and clone size are taken from that table; D and trimming were inferred from the DNA. Of 98,000 or so clones in the sample, roughly 88% were seen once. These data are taken from a study of blood T cell repertoires in COVID-19. Background on the study: From the United States, Italy and Spain came samples of acute and convalescent COVID-19. Sample material is recorded as cDNA or gDNA derived from T cells, B-cell-depleted T cells, or PBMCs.

This sequence was found in a human donor in a cohort sampled during active COVID-19. Sequencing used peripheral blood.

The CDR3 here is CASSLFLSSGAHEQFF. In nucleotides, the CDR3 is TGTGCCAGCAGTTTATTTCTCTCTAGCGGTGCCCATGAGCAGTTCTTC. V is TRBV27 and J is TRBJ2-1; 7 bases are shared with TRBD2. Germline CDR1 and CDR2: MNHEY and SMNVEV (reference sequence). This CDR3 spans 16 amino acids. The ends lost 1 base at V and 8 bases at J; junction bases unmatched: 11.